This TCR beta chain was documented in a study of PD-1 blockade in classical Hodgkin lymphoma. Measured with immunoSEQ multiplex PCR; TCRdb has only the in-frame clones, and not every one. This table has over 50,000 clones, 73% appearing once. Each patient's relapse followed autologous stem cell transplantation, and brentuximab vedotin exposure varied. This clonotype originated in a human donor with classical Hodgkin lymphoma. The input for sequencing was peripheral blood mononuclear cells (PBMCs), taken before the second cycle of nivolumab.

Here the CDR3 DNA reads TGTGCCAGCAGCTTGATTAGCGATGAGATGTATAGGGAGCTGTTTTTT. Protein product: CASSLISDEMYRELFF. The chain is built from TRBV5-6 and TRBJ2-2; possibly TRBD2 for D (5 bases). The germline CDR1 and CDR2 sequences are SGHDT and YYEEEE. V lost 1 base and J 9 bases, leaving 19 bases between the germline ends. CDR3 length: 16 amino acids.